What follows are 2 T cell receptor beta chains derived from one specimen sequenced in a study of a mutant IDH1 vaccine in newly diagnosed glioma. Time point specified: week 35, safety follow-up. A 20-mer mutant IDH1 peptide at 300 ug was injected subcutaneously with topical imiquimod. Using immunoSEQ multiplex PCR, the repertoire was profiled, and TCRdb retains in-frame clones only, with some absent. The sample lists 70,000 or so clones, around 87% seen once, with about 2% in the top ten. Their recognized antigens are unknown. The sample was PBMCs, taken from a glioma patient whose treatment included an IDH1 peptide vaccine. The receptors come from a man aged 25 to 45 with glioma.

J is TRBJ1-5 and V is TRBV2, with D possibly being TRBD1 (5 bases). The CDR3 is made up of 15 amino acids. CDR1 and CDR2 (germline): SNHLY, FYNNEI. Trimming removed 5 bases at V and 7 bases at J, with 18 bases between. CDR3 DNA: TGTGCCAGCAGTTATAGCTTCGGGGGTGCGCAGCCCCAGCATTTT. Its protein product is CASSYSFGGAQPQHF. Using reference TRBV2 and TRBJ1-5 for the parts outside the CDR3, the full variable domain is EPEVTQTPSHQVTQMGQEVILRCVPISNHLYFYWYRQILGQKVEFLVSFYNNEISEKSEIFDDQFSVERPDGSNFTLKIRSTKLEDSAMYFCASSYSFGGAQPQHFGDGTRLSIL.

The CDR3 sequence: CASSPKSGGLNEQFF. In DNA, the CDR3 is TGTGCCAGCAGCCCGAAGTCGGGGGGGTTGAATGAGCAGTTCTTC. The rearrangement links TRBV2 to TRBJ2-1; 8 bases match TRBD2. The germline V gene has CDR1 SNHLY and CDR2 FYNNEI. V lost 6 bases and J lost 7; bases outside the gene matches: 11. The CDR3 runs 15 residues.